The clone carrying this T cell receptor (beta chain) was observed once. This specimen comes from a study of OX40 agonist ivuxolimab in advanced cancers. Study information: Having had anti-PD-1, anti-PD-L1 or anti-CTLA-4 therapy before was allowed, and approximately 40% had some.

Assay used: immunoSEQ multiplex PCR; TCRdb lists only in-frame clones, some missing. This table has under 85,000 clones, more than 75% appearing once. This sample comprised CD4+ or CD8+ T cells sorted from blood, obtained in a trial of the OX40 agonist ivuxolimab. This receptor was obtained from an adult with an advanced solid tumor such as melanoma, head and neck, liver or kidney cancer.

CDR3 protein: CASSESLAGTDTQYF. The CDR3 DNA sequence: TGCGCCAGCAGTGAGTCTCTAGCGGGTACAGATACGCAGTATTTT. This chain connects TRBV10-1 to TRBJ2-3; TRBD2 agrees at 8 bases. Trimming cost V 0 bases and J 3 bases; bases outside gene matches: 2. Germline V gene lookup returns CDR1 WNHNN and CDR2 SYGVQD (reference sequence). CDR3 length: 15 residues.